This T cell receptor (beta chain) is from a study of technical replicates of blood from several donors. V was pared by 1 base and J by 5 bases, with 21 bases between. The length of the CDR3 is 17 residues. Looked up from germline, CDR1 is SGHKS and CDR2 is YYEKEE (reference sequence). Clones were read by immunoSEQ multiplex PCR, and TCRdb kept only the in-frame ones, dropping some. The sample lists 80,000 to 95,000 clones, 92% occurring once. The sample comprised T cells isolated from PBMCs. The TCR comes from a human donor in good health. The chain is built from TRBV5-5 and TRBJ1-1; possibly TRBD1 for D (6 bases). CDR3 region: CASSLQGPRSGRTEAFF. The CDR3 DNA reads TGTGCCAGCAGCTTGCAGGGGCCCCGATCAGGGAGAACTGAAGCTTTCTTT. Full variable domain (remainder filled in from reference TRBV5-5 and TRBJ1-1): DAGVTQSPTHLIKTRGQQVTLRCSPISGHKSVSWYQQVLGQGPQFIFQYYEKEERGRGNFPDRFSARQFPNYSSELNVNALLLGDSALYLCASSLQGPRSGRTEAFFGQGTRLTVV.